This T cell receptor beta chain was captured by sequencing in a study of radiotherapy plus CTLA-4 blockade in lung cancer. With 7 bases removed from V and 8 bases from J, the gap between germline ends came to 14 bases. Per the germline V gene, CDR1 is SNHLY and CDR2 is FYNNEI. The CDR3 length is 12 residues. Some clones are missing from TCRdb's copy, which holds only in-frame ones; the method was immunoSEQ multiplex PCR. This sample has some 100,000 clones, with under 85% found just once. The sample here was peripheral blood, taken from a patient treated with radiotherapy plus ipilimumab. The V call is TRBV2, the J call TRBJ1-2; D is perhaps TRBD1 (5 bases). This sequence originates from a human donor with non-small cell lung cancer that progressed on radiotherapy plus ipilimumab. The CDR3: CASKRGERGYTF. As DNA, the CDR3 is TGTGCCAGCAAGCGAGGGGAAAGAGGCTACACCTTC.